The clone carrying this TCR beta chain turned up a few times. What it binds is not known. The source material, RNA transcripts, was used to amplify TCR beta CDR3 regions. Researchers ran a first-round RT-PCR on the TCR CDR3 using the HTBI primer set. TCRdb re-analysed the multiplex PCR reads in MiXCR, keeping a single row per CDR3 protein. The sample carries around 290,000 distinct CDR3 sequences, about 13% recorded once. The source of the sample is a study of T cells in Graves' hyperthyroidism and ophthalmopathy. Study-wide results and limits: The model anticipated ophthalmopathy a median around six months pre-onset.

The sequenced sample consisted of blood. This sequence originates from a woman in her 40s with Graves' hyperthyroidism.

CDR3 bases: TGTGCCAGCAGTACAACCGGGCCAAGCATCAGTGAGCAGTTCTTC. Its protein is CASSTTGPSISEQFF. The V gene is TRBV12-3 or TRBV12-4, the J gene TRBJ2-1; D remains ambiguous. Deletions cut 5 bases from V and 9 bases from J, with 20 bases between. The CDR3 extends over 15 amino acids.